The rows below give T cell receptor beta chains drawn from one sample of a study of CD8 T cells in ankylosing spondylitis. A single record per CDR3 protein comes from TCRdb applying MiXCR to the 5' RACE reads. The sample comprises hundreds of thousands of distinct CDR3 sequences, about 10% of which are singletons, and about 0.5% rests with the top ten. The source material was blood, either unsorted or a sorted T cell fraction (not recorded which). These receptors all stem from a male donor with ankylosing spondylitis. Both conserved end residues are part of each CDR3. Each record gives: D gene, V gene, J gene, clone size, CDR3 protein, CDR3 DNA. The D gene is left open where the match is weak. Rows give clone size only sometimes, using once, few, many, or a class for an expanded clone.

>-|TRBV5-6|TRBJ2-7|-
CASSLVVGSPYEQYF
TGTGCCAGCAGCTTGGTTGTGGGAAGTCCCTACGAGCAGTACTTC
>-|TRBV29-1|TRBJ2-1|many
CSVDPSPNEQFF
TGCAGCGTTGACCCTAGTCCCAATGAGCAGTTCTTC
>TRBD2|TRBV5-1|TRBJ2-3|-
CASRRDSGPNSGGPTDTQYF
TGCGCCAGCAGACGGGACTCCGGACCCAATAGCGGGGGGCCCACAGATACGCAGTATTTT
>-|TRBV6-5|TRBJ2-1|-
CASSYGAGVNEQFF
TGTGCCAGCAGTTACGGGGCAGGGGTCAATGAGCAGTTCTTC
>TRBD1|TRBV29-1|TRBJ1-1|-
CSVEPRPRGLNTEAFF
TGCAGCGTTGAACCCCGTCCCAGGGGGCTGAACACTGAAGCTTTCTTT
>TRBD2|TRBV7-7|TRBJ2-1|few
CASSLEREGWHEQFF
TGTGCTAGCAGCTTAGAGCGGGAGGGATGGCATGAGCAGTTCTTC
>TRBD1|TRBV10-2|TRBJ2-1|-
CASRKQGADEQFF
TGCGCCAGCAGGAAACAGGGGGCAGATGAGCAGTTCTTC
>TRBD2|TRBV20-1|TRBJ2-3|-
CSASEAGRITDTQYF
TGCAGTGCTAGCGAAGCGGGACGCATCACAGATACGCAGTATTTT
>-|TRBV20-1|TRBJ2-1|few
CSAQGELAEDEQFF
TGCAGTGCGCAAGGGGAACTAGCAGAAGATGAGCAGTTCTTC
>-|TRBV5-1|TRBJ2-5|few
CASSLDYSQETQYF
TGCGCCAGCAGCTTGGACTATTCCCAAGAGACCCAGTACTTC
>-|TRBV12-3/TRBV12-4|TRBJ2-7|-
CASSKQGAYEQYF
TGTGCCAGCAGTAAGCAGGGTGCCTACGAGCAGTACTTC
>-|TRBV6-2/TRBV6-3|TRBJ2-7|-
CASSYSIDVGPPGEQYF
TGTGCCAGCAGTTACTCGATCGATGTAGGACCCCCGGGCGAGCAGTACTTC
>-|TRBV24-1|TRBJ1-1|many
CATSDLDTEAFF
TGTGCCACCAGTGACCTAGACACTGAAGCTTTCTTT
>TRBD1|TRBV9|TRBJ1-5|few
CASSVGTGVDQPQHF
TGTGCCAGCAGCGTCGGGACAGGGGTGGATCAGCCCCAGCATTTT
>TRBD2|TRBV10-3|TRBJ2-7|-
CAISESTGGPYEQYF
TGTGCCATCAGTGAGTCGACGGGAGGGCCCTACGAGCAGTACTTC
>-|TRBV5-5|TRBJ2-1|many
CASSLGGRLEYNEQFF
TGTGCCAGCAGCTTGGGCGGCAGACTTGAGTACAATGAGCAGTTCTTC
>-|TRBV12-3/TRBV12-4|TRBJ2-2|many
CASRVQGNTGELFF
TGTGCCAGCAGGGTACAGGGGAACACCGGGGAGCTGTTTTTT
>TRBD1|TRBV5-5|TRBJ1-1|few
CASSRTGANLDTEAFF
TGTGCCAGCAGCCGGACAGGGGCCAATCTCGACACTGAAGCTTTCTTT
>TRBD1|TRBV20-1|TRBJ2-7|-
CSALETGVYEQYF
TGCAGTGCCCTGGAGACAGGGGTCTACGAGCAGTACTTC
>TRBD1|TRBV5-1|TRBJ2-1|few
CASTRQGPYNEQFF
TGCGCCAGCACACGACAGGGTCCCTACAATGAGCAGTTCTTC
>TRBD1|TRBV11-2|TRBJ1-3|-
CASSLRDRINTIYF
TGTGCCAGCAGCTTACGGGACAGAATAAACACCATATATTTT
>-|TRBV5-6|TRBJ2-7|-
CASSRGLLCEQYF
TGTGCCAGCAGCCGAGGGCTCCTCTGCGAGCAGTACTTC
>TRBD1|TRBV11-2|TRBJ1-2|-
CASSLFGRGRISYGYTF
TGTGCCAGCAGCTTATTCGGCAGGGGGCGTATTAGCTATGGCTACACCTTC
>-|TRBV20-1|TRBJ2-3|-
CSAAEGHTDTQYF
TGCAGCGCTGCGGAAGGGCACACAGATACGCAGTATTTT
>TRBD1|TRBV20-1|TRBJ2-7|few
CSASHGGTGNEQYF
TGCAGTGCTAGCCATGGGGGGACAGGGAATGAGCAGTACTTC
>-|TRBV12-3/TRBV12-4|TRBJ1-1|-
CASSLVFWRGNTEAFF
TGTGCCAGCAGTTTAGTATTTTGGCGTGGAAACACTGAAGCTTTCTTT
>-|TRBV29-1|TRBJ2-5|many
CSGEPALEQETQYF
TGCAGCGGAGAGCCGGCTTTGGAACAAGAGACCCAGTACTTC
>-|TRBV15|TRBJ2-3|few
CATSPVIPLSTDTQYF
TGTGCCACCAGCCCCGTTATCCCCCTCAGCACAGATACGCAGTATTTT
>TRBD2|TRBV6-1|TRBJ2-5|-
CASTPKGLTETQYF
TGTGCCAGCACCCCCAAGGGACTAACAGAGACCCAGTACTTC
>TRBD2|TRBV27|TRBJ2-1|few
CASSLTAGGHYNEQFF
TGTGCCAGCAGTTTAACGGCGGGAGGGCATTACAATGAGCAGTTCTTC
>TRBD1|TRBV5-1|TRBJ2-7|many
CASSSGQGNYEQYF
TGCGCCAGCAGCTCGGGACAGGGGAACTACGAGCAGTACTTC
>TRBD2|TRBV9|TRBJ2-7|few
CASSGLVNEQYF
TGTGCCAGCAGTGGACTAGTAAACGAGCAGTACTTC
>-|TRBV7-2|TRBJ2-7|few
CASSWKGWNEQYF
TGTGCCAGCAGTTGGAAGGGATGGAACGAGCAGTACTTC
>-|TRBV28|TRBJ1-1|many
CASSLMGLIGKAFF
TGTGCCAGCAGTTTAATGGGTCTAATTGGAAAAGCTTTCTTT
>TRBD2|TRBV20-1|TRBJ2-3|-
CSARGSGSADTQYF
TGCAGTGCTCGGGGTAGCGGGAGTGCAGATACGCAGTATTTT
>-|TRBV7-9|TRBJ2-7|few
CASSSNGQSYEQYF
TGTGCCAGCAGCTCAAATGGGCAGTCCTACGAGCAGTACTTC
>TRBD1|TRBV15|TRBJ2-7|few
CATSRGTGSISTEQYF
TGTGCCACCAGCAGAGGGACAGGGTCCATTTCTACGGAGCAGTACTTC
>TRBD2|TRBV27|TRBJ2-1|few
CASSLPSGRPSYNEQFF
TGTGCCAGCAGTTTGCCCAGCGGGAGGCCCTCCTACAATGAGCAGTTCTTC
>-|TRBV20-1|TRBJ2-7|few
CSGTLLYEQYF
TGCAGTGGGACGCTCCTATACGAGCAGTACTTC
>-|TRBV10-3|TRBJ2-5|-
CAIMGVMGETQYF
TGTGCCATCATGGGGGTAATGGGGGAGACCCAGTACTTC
>-|TRBV12-3/TRBV12-4|TRBJ2-3|-
CASSLSQVFVDTQYF
TGTGCCAGCAGTTTGTCACAGGTATTTGTAGATACGCAGTATTTT
>-|TRBV24-1|TRBJ1-5|-
CATSDLYGVGQPQHF
TGTGCCACCAGTGATTTGTATGGGGTTGGTCAGCCCCAGCATTTT
>-|TRBV10-1|TRBJ2-7|many
CASSDSSYEQYF
TGCGCCAGCAGTGATAGCTCCTACGAGCAGTACTTC
>TRBD2|TRBV11-2|TRBJ2-5|-
CASSLFGGGVRVQETQYF
TGTGCCAGCAGCTTATTCGGGGGGGGCGTGAGGGTCCAAGAGACCCAGTACTTC
>TRBD2|TRBV20-1|TRBJ2-7|-
CSARDRPRTSGRKYEQYF
TGCAGTGCTAGAGATAGGCCCAGGACTAGCGGGAGAAAGTACGAGCAGTACTTC
>-|TRBV30|TRBJ2-7|-
CAWSVWGEQYF
TGTGCCTGGAGTGTATGGGGCGAGCAGTACTTC
>-|TRBV28|TRBJ2-3|many
CASSLGGTSTDTQYF
TGTGCCAGCAGTTTAGGAGGGACGAGCACAGATACGCAGTATTTT
>-|TRBV12-3/TRBV12-4|TRBJ1-1|few
CASSFGQGYTEAFF
TGTGCCAGCAGTTTTGGGCAGGGATACACTGAAGCTTTCTTT
>-|TRBV6-1|TRBJ2-7|-
CASSEQNGRWYEQYF
TGTGCCAGCAGTGAACAAAACGGGAGATGGTACGAGCAGTACTTC
>-|TRBV12-3/TRBV12-4|TRBJ2-7|few
CASSLTVTPYEQYF
TGTGCCAGCAGTTTAACCGTAACCCCCTACGAGCAGTACTTC
>-|TRBV9|TRBJ2-5|-
CASSVAGAAQETQYF
TGTGCCAGCAGCGTAGCTGGAGCCGCCCAAGAGACCCAGTACTTC
>TRBD2|TRBV4-2|TRBJ2-1|few
CASSRSGTSEGEQFF
TGTGCCAGCAGCCGATCCGGGACTAGCGAGGGTGAGCAGTTCTTC